This T cell receptor beta chain was identified during a study of blood T cell repertoires in COVID-19. Profiled with immunoSEQ multiplex PCR; TCRdb holds only in-frame clones, not every one. This table has approximately 21,000 clones, 75% to 95% appearing once. The CDR3 contains 13 residues. The germline V gene encodes CDR1 LGHDT and CDR2 YNNKEL (reference sequence). V dropped 8 bases and J dropped 1 base, with 10 bases sitting between them. The chain recombines TRBV3-1 (or the pseudogene TRBV3-2) with TRBJ2-3; the D gene is possibly TRBD1 (5 bases). The sample consisted of peripheral blood. This sequence originates from a human donor in a cohort sampled during active COVID-19. This chain's CDR3 is CASWGRGTDTQYF. CDR3 nucleotide sequence: TGTGCCAGCTGGGGCAGAGGCACAGATACGCAGTATTTT.